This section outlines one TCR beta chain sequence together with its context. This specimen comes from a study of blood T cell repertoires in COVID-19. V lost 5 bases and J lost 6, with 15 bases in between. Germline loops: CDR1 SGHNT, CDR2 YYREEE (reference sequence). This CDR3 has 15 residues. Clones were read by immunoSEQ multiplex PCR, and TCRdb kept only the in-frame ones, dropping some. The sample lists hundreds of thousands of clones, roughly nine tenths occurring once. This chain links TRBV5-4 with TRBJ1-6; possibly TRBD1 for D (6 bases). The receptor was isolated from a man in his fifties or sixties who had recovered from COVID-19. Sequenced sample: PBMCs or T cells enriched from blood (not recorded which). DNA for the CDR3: TGTGCCAGCAGTGAGGGGGTAGGGGGTAATTCACCCCTCCACTTT. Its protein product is CASSEGVGGNSPLHF.